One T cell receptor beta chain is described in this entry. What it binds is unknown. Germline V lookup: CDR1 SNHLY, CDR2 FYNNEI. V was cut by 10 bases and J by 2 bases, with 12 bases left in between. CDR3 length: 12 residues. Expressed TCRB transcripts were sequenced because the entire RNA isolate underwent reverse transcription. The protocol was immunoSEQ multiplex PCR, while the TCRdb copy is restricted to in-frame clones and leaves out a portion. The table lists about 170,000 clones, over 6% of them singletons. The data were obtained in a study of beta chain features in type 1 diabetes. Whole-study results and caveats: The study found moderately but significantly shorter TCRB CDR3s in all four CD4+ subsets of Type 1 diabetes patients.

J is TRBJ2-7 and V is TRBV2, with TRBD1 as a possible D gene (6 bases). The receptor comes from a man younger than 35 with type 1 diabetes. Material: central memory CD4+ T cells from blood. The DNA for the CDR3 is TGTGCCACCTCGACAGGAGCCTACGAGCAGTACTTC. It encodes CATSTGAYEQYF.